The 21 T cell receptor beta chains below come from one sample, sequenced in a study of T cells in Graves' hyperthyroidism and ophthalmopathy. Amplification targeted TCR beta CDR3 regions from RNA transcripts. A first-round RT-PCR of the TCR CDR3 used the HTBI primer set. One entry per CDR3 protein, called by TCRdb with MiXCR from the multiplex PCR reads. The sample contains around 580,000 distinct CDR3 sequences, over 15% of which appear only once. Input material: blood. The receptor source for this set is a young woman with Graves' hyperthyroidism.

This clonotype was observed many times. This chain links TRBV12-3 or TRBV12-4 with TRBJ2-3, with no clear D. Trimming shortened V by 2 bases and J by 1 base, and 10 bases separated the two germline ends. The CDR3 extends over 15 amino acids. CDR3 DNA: TGTGCCAGCAGTTTACTGACTCCAGGCACAGATACGCAGTATTTT. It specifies CASSLLTPGTDTQYF.

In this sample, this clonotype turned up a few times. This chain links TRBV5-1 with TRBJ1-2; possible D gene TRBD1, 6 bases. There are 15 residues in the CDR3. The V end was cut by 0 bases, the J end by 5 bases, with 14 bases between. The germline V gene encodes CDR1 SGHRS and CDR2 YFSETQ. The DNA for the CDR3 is TGCGCCAGCAGCTTGGCCCCGGACAGCTCATATGGCTACACCTTC. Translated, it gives CASSLAPDSSYGYTF.

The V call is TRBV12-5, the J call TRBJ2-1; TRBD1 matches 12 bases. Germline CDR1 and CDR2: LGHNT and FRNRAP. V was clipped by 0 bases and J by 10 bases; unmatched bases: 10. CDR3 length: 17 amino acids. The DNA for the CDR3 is TGTGCTAGTGGTTTGGTAATTCTGGGACAGGGGGCGCGGGAGCAGTTCTTC. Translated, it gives CASGLVILGQGAREQFF.

The CDR3 sequence: CSVESGEYTGELFF. The CDR3 DNA reads TGCAGCGTTGAATCAGGGGAGTACACCGGGGAGCTGTTTTTT. V and J are TRBV29-1 and TRBJ2-2; a possible D gene is TRBD1 (6 bases). The CDR3 has 14 amino acids. Germline-derived CDR1 and CDR2 are SQVTM and ANQGSEA. Trimming took off 2 bases at V and 3 bases at J, with 10 bases between the two ends.

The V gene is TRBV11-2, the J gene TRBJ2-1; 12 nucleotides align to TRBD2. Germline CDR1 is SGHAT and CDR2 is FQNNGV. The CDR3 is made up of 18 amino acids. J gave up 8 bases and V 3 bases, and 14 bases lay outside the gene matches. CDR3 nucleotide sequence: TGTGCCAGCAGCTTCCCTCCACCTTCTAGCGGGGGGGCCGATGAGCAGTTCTTC. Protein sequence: CASSFPPPSSGGADEQFF.

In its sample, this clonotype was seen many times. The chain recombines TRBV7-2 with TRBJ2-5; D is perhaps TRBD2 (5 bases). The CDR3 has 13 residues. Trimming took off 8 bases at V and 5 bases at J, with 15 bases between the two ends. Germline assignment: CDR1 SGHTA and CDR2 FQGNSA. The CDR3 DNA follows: TGTGCCAGCGCCTACCGGGGTCGGGAGACCCAGTACTTC. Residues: CASAYRGRETQYF.

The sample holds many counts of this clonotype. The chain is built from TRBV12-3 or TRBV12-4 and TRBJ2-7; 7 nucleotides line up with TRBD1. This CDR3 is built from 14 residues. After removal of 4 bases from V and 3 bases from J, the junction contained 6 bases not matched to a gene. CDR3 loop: CASSSYRGVYEQYF. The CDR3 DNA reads TGTGCCAGCAGTTCCTACAGGGGTGTCTACGAGCAGTACTTC.

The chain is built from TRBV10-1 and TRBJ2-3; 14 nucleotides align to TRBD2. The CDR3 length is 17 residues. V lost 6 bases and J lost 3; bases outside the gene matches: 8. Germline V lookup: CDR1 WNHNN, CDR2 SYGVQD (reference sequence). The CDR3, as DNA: TGCGCCAGCAGCTATGGACTAGCGGGGGGATCAACAGATACGCAGTATTTT. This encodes CASSYGLAGGSTDTQYF.

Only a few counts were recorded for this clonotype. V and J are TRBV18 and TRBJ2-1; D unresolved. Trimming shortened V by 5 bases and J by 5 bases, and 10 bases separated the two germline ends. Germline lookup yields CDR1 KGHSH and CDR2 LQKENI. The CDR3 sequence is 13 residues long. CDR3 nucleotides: TGTGCCAGCTCATCTGGACCAAACAATGAGCAGTTCTTC. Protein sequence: CASSSGPNNEQFF.

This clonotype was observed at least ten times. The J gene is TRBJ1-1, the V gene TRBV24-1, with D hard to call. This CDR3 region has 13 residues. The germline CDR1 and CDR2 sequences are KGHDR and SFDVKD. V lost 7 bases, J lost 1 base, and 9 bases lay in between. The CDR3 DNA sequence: TGTGCCACCAGGCTGAAACCGAACACTGAAGCTTTCTTT. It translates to CATRLKPNTEAFF.

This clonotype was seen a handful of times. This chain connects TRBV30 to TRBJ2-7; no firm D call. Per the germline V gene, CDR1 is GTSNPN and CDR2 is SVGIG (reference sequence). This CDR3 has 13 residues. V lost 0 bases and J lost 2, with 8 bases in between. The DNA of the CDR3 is TGTGCCTGGAGTGTACAAGGGCCCTACGAGCAGTACTTC. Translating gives CAWSVQGPYEQYF. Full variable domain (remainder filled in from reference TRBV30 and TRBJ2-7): SQTIHQWPATLVQPVGSPLSLECTVEGTSNPNLYWYRQAAGRGLQLLFYSVGIGQISSEVPQNLSASRPQDRQFILSSKKLLLSDSGFYLCAWSVQGPYEQYFGPGTRLTVT.

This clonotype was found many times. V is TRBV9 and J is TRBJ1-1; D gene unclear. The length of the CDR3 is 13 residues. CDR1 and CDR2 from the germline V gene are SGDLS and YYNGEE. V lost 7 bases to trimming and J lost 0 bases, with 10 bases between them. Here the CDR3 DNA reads TGTGCCAGCTCGGTGAAGATGAACACTGAAGCTTTCTTT. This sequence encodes CASSVKMNTEAFF.

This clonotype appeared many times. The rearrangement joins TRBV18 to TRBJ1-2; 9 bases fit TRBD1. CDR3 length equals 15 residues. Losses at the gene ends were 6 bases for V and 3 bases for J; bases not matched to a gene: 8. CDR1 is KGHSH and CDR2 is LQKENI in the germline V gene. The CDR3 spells CASSLGTGPDYGYTF. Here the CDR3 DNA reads TGTGCCAGCTCCCTCGGGACAGGGCCGGACTATGGCTACACCTTC.

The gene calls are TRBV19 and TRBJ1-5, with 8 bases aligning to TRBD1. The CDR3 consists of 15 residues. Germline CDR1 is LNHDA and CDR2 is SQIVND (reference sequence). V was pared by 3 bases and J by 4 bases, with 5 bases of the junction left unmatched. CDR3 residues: CASSIDRGQNQPQHF. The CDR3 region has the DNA TGTGCCAGTAGTATCGACAGGGGACAGAATCAGCCCCAGCATTTT.

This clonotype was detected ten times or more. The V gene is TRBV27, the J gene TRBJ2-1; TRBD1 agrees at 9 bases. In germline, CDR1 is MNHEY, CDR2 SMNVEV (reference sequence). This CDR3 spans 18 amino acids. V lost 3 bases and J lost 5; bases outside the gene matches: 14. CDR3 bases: TGTGCCAGCAGTTTGATCTTAAGAACAGGGGGCCGTAACAATGAGCAGTTCTTC. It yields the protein CASSLILRTGGRNNEQFF.

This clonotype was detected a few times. Written as DNA, the CDR3 is TGTGCCAGCAGCCCCTTGGGGGGGACAGCACCCTACGAGCAGTACTTC. Its translation: CASSPLGGTAPYEQYF. The rearrangement uses TRBV7-3 and TRBJ2-7; D is perhaps TRBD1 or TRBD2 (7 bases each). Per germline, CDR1 SGHTA and CDR2 FQGTGA. Trimming removed 5 bases from V and 2 bases from J, with 19 bases in between. This CDR3 spans 16 amino acids.

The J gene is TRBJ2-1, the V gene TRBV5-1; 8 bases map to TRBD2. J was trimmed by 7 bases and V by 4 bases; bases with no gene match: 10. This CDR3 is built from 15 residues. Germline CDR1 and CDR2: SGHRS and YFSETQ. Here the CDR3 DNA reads TGCGCCAGCAGCGGATCTAGCGGGTTCAGGAATGAGCAGTTCTTC. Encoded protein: CASSGSSGFRNEQFF.

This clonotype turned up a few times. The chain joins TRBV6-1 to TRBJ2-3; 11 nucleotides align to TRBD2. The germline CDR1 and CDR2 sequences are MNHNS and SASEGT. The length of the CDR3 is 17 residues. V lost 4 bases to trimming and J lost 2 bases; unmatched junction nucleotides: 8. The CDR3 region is CASSAWRLAGITDTQYF. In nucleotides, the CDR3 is TGTGCCAGCAGTGCTTGGAGACTAGCGGGGATCACAGATACGCAGTATTTT.

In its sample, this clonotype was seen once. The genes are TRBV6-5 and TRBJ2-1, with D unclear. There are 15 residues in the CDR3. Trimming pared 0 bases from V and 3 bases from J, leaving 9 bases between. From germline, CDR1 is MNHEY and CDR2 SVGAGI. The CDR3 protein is CASSYSDPVYNEQFF. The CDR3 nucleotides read TGTGCCAGCAGTTACTCGGATCCGGTCTACAATGAGCAGTTCTTC.

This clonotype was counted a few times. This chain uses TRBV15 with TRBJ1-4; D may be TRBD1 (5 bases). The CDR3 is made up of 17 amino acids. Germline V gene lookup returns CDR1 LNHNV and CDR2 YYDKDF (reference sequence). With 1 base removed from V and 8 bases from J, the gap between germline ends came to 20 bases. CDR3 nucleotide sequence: TGTGCCACCAGCAGAGCCCTTTTATCGGAAAGGGGAGAAAAACTGTTTTTT. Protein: CATSRALLSERGEKLFF.

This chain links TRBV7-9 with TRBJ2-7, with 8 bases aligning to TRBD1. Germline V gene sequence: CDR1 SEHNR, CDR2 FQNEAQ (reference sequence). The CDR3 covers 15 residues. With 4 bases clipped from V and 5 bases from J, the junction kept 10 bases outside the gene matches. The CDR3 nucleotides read TGTGCCAGCAGCTCGACAGGGGTAGCCCCTCACGAGCAGTACTTC. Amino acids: CASSSTGVAPHEQYF.